This T cell receptor beta chain was recovered during a study of shared clonotypes between healthy human individuals (dated by TCRdb to 2020 to 2022). Broadly, across the study: Three men and a couple of women, aged 18 to 49 years, made up the cohort. Blood TCR repertoires of roughly 5 healthy adults were deeply sequenced to estimate repertoire size and the extent of clonotype sharing between individuals. For each donor, CD4 naive and CD4 memory were each run on three plates, CD8 naive on two plates, and CD8 memory on one plate. To increase sequencing depth and limit assay-specific biases, different laboratories used diverse techniques to prepare libraries and sequence TCR repertoires. Per donor, leukapheresis produced somewhere between about 0.9 and 9 billion PBMCs.

The investigation overall reported the following: When several donors were compared, the shared fraction of clonotypes was around 5.1% for naive CD4, approximately 3.5% for naive CD8, roughly 2.3% for memory CD4, and 0.3% to 0.5% for memory CD8. The genetic and exposure-history diversity represented was limited by the small number of donors. Sampling was restricted to blood, and TCR repertoires in tissues likely differ from the TCR repertoires found in blood. Pairwise subsampling led to the expectation that sequencing depth would affect the degree of clonotype sharing among donors. Naive subsets generally had larger estimated clonotype richness than memory subsets. Compared with non-shared clonotypes, the clonotypes found in all four sorted-subset donors had higher generation probabilities. Incomplete sequencing was indicated by rarefaction of sorted-subset datasets, despite the large sequencing depth.

CDR1 and CDR2 are read off the germline V gene as KGHSH and LQKENI. Deletion took 1 base off V and 8 bases off J, with a span of 17 bases between the germline ends. Its CDR3 holds 15 amino acids, cysteine through phenylalanine. Here the CDR3 DNA is all that survives: 45 bases in frame from base 1. The donors were healthy, HIV-negative adults who had no recently reported acute infections or vaccinations. All donors were Caucasian adults living in Nashville, Tennessee, USA. CD4+ T cells were enriched through magnetic negative selection, after which naive cells were positively selected on CD45RA and the remaining negative fraction served as the memory subset. Blood was collected by leukapheresis, and PBMCs were isolated by Ficoll-Histopaque density gradient centrifugation and then cryopreserved in liquid nitrogen vapor phase. Purity and quantity of every magnetically sorted T cell population were checked by analytical flow cytometry. Genomic DNA was isolated from each sorted fraction and quantified by UV absorbance on a Nanodrop 2000c.

Regarding this clone: Its binding antigen is unknown. No base qualities exist here, and no much larger clone lies one base off it.

Using the deep immunoSEQ assay, multiplex PCR amplified TCR CDR3 regions from genomic DNA. For each cell subset, the extracted genomic DNA was distributed evenly across all wells of several immunoSEQ 96-well plates, and each plate served as one replicate. For sorted subsets, approximately 0.2 ug of genomic DNA, equivalent to tens of thousands of T cell genomes, went into each replicate PCR. The purified libraries were quantified using a Qubit 3.0 fluorometer, sized with a Bioanalyzer 2100, and then quantified again using the KAPA Library Quantification kit. Every immunoSEQ 96-well plate was sequenced on a separate single-read 150-cycle Illumina NextSeq 550 flow cell. As for the original processing: The immunoSEQ output contained only junctional sequences without quality scores, so filtering could not match that applied to full-length reads. Sequences were annotated with PyIR, a Python wrapper for IgBLAST v1.9, and V/J genes and CDR3 were assigned using IMGT germline references. Reads were removed for weak V/J assignments (E-value above 1e-6), missing CDR3, stop codons, out-of-frame junctions, or ambiguous translated residues. V3J clonotypes were defined as sequences sharing an identical inferred V gene, J gene, and CDR3 amino acid sequence. The percentage overlap between two repertoires was calculated by dividing the number of shared unique clonotypes by the size of the smaller repertoire. Three approaches were used to assess repertoire richness: RTK rarefaction, the Chao1 estimator, and Recon v2.1 estimates of unobserved clonotypes. OLGA was used to compute generation probabilities for all TCRbeta clonotypes that the gDNA method yielded from a few donors. TCRdb re-hosts the immuneACCESS table, in-frame sequences only. Its copies lack some clones; in the studies checked, an unresolved V gene accounts for under half of them, and the cause for the rest is not known. That table gives V, J and clone size, and the DNA gave D and trimming. The sample yields roughly 1.5 million clones; roughly 98% were counted once. The top ten clones comprise about 0.45% of the sample.

The specimen was naive CD4+ T cells sorted from blood. The sample's cell subset or site label, decoded: CD45RA+ positively selected. The V and J genes are TRBV18 and TRBJ1-2; the D gene identity is not certain. This clonotype originated in a man aged 25 to 40 in good health. The DNA sequence follows: TGTGCCAGCTCACCACGTATGGAGGGAACCTTAGGCTACACCTTC. Its protein is CASSPRMEGTLGYTF.